Each of the 6 T cell receptor beta chains below was sequenced from the same sample in a study of cytomegalovirus exposure and HLA in healthy donors. 60 Vbeta and 13 Jbeta primers were used in PCR. Generated by immunoSEQ multiplex PCR, the TCRdb table keeps only in-frame clones and is missing some. The repertoire holds about 250,000 clones, with around 80% as singletons. The sequenced sample consisted of PBMCs. Receptor source: a boy aged 10-17 years in good health and CMV-seronegative.

The chain links TRBV7-9 to TRBJ2-4; a weak D match, TRBD1 (6 bases). The germline CDR1 and CDR2 sequences are SEHNR and FQNEAQ (reference sequence). The V end was cut by 1 base, the J end by 2 bases, with 15 bases between. The CDR3 runs 17 residues. CDR3 residues: CASSLVLQGGTKNIQYF. CDR3 nucleotides: TGTGCCAGCAGCTTAGTATTACAGGGCGGTACCAAAAACATTCAGTACTTC.

The genes are TRBV5-5 and TRBJ2-5; 10 bases map to TRBD1. CDR3 size: 14 residues. Per germline, CDR1 SGHKS and CDR2 YYEKEE (reference sequence). The V and J ends lost 5 bases and 5 bases, in that order; junction bases with no gene match: 6. Here the CDR3 DNA reads TGTGCCAGCAGGGGGACAGGGGAAATCGAGACCCAGTACTTC. Its translation is CASRGTGEIETQYF.

The chain carries TRBV5-4 and TRBJ1-5; unclear D gene. With 0 bases removed from V and 7 bases from J, the gap between germline ends came to 14 bases. Germline-derived CDR1 and CDR2 are SGHNT and YYREEE (reference sequence). The CDR3 is made up of 15 amino acids. CDR3 in DNA: TGTGCCAGCAGCTTGGATCCAGGACGAGGGCAGCCCCAGCATTTT. Translating gives CASSLDPGRGQPQHF.

V is TRBV11-3 and J is TRBJ2-3, with TRBD1 identical over 8 bases. The V gene end was trimmed by 5 bases and the J gene end by 0 bases; junction bases not matched to a gene: 1. Per the germline V gene, CDR1 is SGHNT and CDR2 is YENEEA. This CDR3 spans 14 amino acids. As DNA, the CDR3 is TGTGCCAGCAGCCCAGGGGGCAGCACAGATACGCAGTATTTT. It specifies CASSPGGSTDTQYF.

This chain uses TRBV5-1 with TRBJ2-3, with D perhaps matching TRBD2 (6 bases). Between the trimmed V and J ends, which lost 2 bases and 2 bases, there was a span of 9 bases. Germline V gene lookup returns CDR1 SGHRS and CDR2 YFSETQ. The CDR3 has 14 amino acids. The CDR3 bases are TGCGCCAGCAGCTTTGGAGGGACCACAGATACGCAGTATTTT. It translates to CASSFGGTTDTQYF.

The genes are TRBV11-3 and TRBJ1-4; TRBD1 might be the D (5 bases). Germline V lookup: CDR1 SGHNT, CDR2 YENEEA. The CDR3 loop spans 14 amino acids. V was cut by 5 bases and J by 8 bases, with 15 bases left in between. As DNA, the CDR3 is TGTGCCAGCAGCCCCGGACGGGGGGGGGAAAAACTGTTTTTT. Its protein product is CASSPGRGGEKLFF. The full variable domain, completed using reference TRBV11-3 and TRBJ1-4, is EAGVVQSPRYKIIEKKQPVAFWCNPISGHNTLYWYLQNLGQGPELLIRYENEEAVDDSQLPKDRFSAERLKGVDSTLKIQPAELGDSAVYLCASSPGRGGEKLFFGSGTQLSVL.